This T cell receptor (beta chain) was found in a study of PD-1 blockade in classical Hodgkin lymphoma. Study-wide points: Patients starting nivolumab less than 1 year after ASCT had lower diversity and were excluded from later analyses. Whereas CD4+ TCR diversity had risen significantly by C4D1, CD8+ TCR diversity had not.

Note on this clone: The antigen remains unidentified.

Sequenced by immunoSEQ multiplex PCR; TCRdb stores in-frame clones only, minus some. The repertoire has more than 4,000 clones, 60% to 85% of them found once; the top ten carry 5.7%. All trial patients relapsed after autologous stem cell transplantation. Isolation of CD4+ T cells from thawed PBMCs was performed by magnetic negative selection. Complete response, partial response or progressive disease was recorded as best response. The CDR3 has 11 residues. V was cut by 8 bases and J by 7 bases, with 12 bases left in between. The germline gives CDR1 MNHEY, CDR2 SMNVEV (reference sequence). The specimen was CD4+ T cells from blood, collected at baseline. This sequence was found in a human donor with classical Hodgkin lymphoma. The genes are TRBV27 and TRBJ2-7; D not resolved. The CDR3 sequence is CASGSPLEQYV. CDR3 coding DNA: TGTGCCAGCGGATCCCCATTGGAGCAGTACGTC.